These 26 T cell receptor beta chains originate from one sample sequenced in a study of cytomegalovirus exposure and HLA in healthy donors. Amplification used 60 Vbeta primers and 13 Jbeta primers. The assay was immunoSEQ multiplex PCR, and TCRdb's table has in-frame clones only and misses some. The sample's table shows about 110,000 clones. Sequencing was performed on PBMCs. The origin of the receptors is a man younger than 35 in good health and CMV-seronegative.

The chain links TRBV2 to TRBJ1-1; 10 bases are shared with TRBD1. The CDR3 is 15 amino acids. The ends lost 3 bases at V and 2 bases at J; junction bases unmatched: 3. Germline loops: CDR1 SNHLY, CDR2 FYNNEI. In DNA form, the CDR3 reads TGTGCCAGCAGTGAGGACAGGGGGTTTAACACTGAAGCTTTCTTT. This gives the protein CASSEDRGFNTEAFF.

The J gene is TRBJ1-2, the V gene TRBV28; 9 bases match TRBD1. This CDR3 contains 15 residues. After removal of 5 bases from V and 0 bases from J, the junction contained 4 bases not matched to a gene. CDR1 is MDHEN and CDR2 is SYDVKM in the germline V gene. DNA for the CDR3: TGTGCCAGCAGTGTCGGGACAGGGTCTAACTATGGCTACACCTTC. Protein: CASSVGTGSNYGYTF.

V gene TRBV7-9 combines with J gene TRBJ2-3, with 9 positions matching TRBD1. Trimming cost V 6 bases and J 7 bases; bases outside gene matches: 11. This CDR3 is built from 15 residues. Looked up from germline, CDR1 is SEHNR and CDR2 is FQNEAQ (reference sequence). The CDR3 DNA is TGTGCCAGCAGGCCTGGACAGGGGAGTGGGAATACGCAGTATTTT. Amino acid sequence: CASRPGQGSGNTQYF. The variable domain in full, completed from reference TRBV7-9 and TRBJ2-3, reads DTGVSQNPRHKITKRGQNVTFRCDPISEHNRLYWYRQTLGQGPEFLTYFQNEAQLEKSRLLSDRFSAERPKGSFSTLEIQRTEQGDSAMYLCASRPGQGSGNTQYFGPGTRLTVL.

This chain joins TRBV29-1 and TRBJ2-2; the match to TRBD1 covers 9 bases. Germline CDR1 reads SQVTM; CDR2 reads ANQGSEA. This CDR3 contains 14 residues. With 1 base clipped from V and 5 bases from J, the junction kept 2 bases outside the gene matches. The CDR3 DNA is TGCAGCGTTGAAGGGACAGGGGTAACCGGGGAGCTGTTTTTT. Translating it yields CSVEGTGVTGELFF.

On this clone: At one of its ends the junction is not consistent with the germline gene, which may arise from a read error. This CDR3 reads CAGSEGQGGTQYF. The CDR3 coding sequence is TGTGCCGGCAGTGAAGGGCAGGGAGGGACCCAGTACTTC. This chain joins TRBV6-1 and TRBJ2-5; TRBD2 might be the D (6 bases). CDR3 length: 13 amino acids. The germline gives CDR1 MNHNS, CDR2 SASEGT.

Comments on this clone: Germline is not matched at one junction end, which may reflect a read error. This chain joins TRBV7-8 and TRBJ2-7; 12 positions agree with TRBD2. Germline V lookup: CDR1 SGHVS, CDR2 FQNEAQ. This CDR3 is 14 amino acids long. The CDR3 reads CASSFGTSGSLTNF. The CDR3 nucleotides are TGTGCCAGCAGCTTCGGGACTAGCGGGTCCTTAACCAACTTC.

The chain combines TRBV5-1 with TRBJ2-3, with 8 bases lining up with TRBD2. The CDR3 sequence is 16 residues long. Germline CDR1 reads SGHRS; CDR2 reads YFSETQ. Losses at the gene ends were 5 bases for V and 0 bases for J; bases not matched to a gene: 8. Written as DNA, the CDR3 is TGCGCCAGCAGTCGGACTAGCCAATCTAGCACAGATACGCAGTATTTT. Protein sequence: CASSRTSQSSTDTQYF.

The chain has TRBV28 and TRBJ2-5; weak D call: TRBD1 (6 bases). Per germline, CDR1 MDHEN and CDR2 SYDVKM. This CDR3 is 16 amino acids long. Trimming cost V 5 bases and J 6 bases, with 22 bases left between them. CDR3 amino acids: CASSPIAAGAVKTQYF. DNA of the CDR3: TGTGCCAGCAGTCCGATCGCTGCAGGGGCGGTGAAGACCCAGTACTTC.

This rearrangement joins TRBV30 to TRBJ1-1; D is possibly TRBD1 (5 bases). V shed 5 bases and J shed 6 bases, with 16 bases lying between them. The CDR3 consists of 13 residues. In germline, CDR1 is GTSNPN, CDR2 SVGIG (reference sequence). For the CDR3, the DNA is TGTGCCTGGGAACTCGGGGGGTACGCTGAAGCTTTCTTT. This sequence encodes CAWELGGYAEAFF.

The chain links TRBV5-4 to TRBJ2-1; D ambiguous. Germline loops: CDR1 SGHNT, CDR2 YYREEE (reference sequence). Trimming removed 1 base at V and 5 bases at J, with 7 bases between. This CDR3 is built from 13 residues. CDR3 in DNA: TGTGCCAGCAGCTTGCCCCAGAACAATGAGCAGTTCTTC. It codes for CASSLPQNNEQFF.

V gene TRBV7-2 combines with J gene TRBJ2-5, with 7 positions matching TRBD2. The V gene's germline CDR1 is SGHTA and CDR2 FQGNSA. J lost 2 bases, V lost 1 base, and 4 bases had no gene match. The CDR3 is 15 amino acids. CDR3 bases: TGTGCCAGCAGCTTAGGGGGGGGTCCACAAGAGACCCAGTACTTC. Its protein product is CASSLGGGPQETQYF.

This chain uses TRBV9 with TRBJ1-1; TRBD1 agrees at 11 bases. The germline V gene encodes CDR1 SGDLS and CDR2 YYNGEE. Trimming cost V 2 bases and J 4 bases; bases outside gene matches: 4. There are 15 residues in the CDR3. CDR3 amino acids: CASSVSGTGGTEAFF. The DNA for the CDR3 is TGTGCCAGCAGCGTTTCCGGGACAGGGGGCACTGAAGCTTTCTTT.

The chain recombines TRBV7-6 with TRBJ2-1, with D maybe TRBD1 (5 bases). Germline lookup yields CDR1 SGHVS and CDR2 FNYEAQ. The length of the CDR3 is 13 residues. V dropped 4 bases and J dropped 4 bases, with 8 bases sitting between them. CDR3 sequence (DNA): TGTGCCAGCAGCTCCACAGGTTACAATGAGCAGTTCTTC. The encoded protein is CASSSTGYNEQFF. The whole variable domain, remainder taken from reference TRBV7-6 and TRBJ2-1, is GAGVSQSPRYKVTKRGQDVALRCDPISGHVSLYWYRQALGQGPEFLTYFNYEAQQDKSGLPNDRFSAERPEGSISTLTIQRTEQRDSAMYRCASSSTGYNEQFFGPGTRLTVL.

CDR3 nucleotide sequence: TGTGCCAGCAGGGAACTCACAGATACGCAGTATTTT. It yields the protein CASRELTDTQYF. The gene calls are TRBV6-1 and TRBJ2-3; D is unclear. The V gene's germline CDR1 is MNHNS and CDR2 SASEGT. Between the trimmed V and J ends, which lost 6 bases and 2 bases, there was a span of 6 bases. The CDR3 covers 12 residues.

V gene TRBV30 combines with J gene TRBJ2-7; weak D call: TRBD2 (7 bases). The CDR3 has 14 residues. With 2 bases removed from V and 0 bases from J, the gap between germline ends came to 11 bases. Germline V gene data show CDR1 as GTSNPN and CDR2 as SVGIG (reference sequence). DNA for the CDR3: TGTGCCTGGAGTAAGGGGGGGACCTCCTACGAGCAGTACTTC. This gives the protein CAWSKGGTSYEQYF.

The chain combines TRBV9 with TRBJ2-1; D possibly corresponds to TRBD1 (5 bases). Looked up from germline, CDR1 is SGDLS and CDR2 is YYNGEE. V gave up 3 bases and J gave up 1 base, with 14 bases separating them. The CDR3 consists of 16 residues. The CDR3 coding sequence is TGTGCCAGCAGCGATAGGACACCCAGATCCTACAATGAGCAGTTCTTC. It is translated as CASSDRTPRSYNEQFF.

DNA of the CDR3: TGTGCCAGCAGCGTAGGCCCCGGAGGGGAGGAGACCCAGTACTTC. This codes for CASSVGPGGEETQYF. This sequence joins TRBV9 and TRBJ2-5; tentatively, D is TRBD2 (6 bases). V lost 0 bases and J lost 5, with 14 bases in between. The germline CDR1 and CDR2 sequences are SGDLS and YYNGEE. The CDR3 spans 15 residues.

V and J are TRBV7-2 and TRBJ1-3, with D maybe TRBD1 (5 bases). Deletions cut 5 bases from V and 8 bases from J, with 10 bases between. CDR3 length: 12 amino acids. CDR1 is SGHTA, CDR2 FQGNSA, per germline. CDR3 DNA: TGTGCCAGCAGCCTACACAGGCACACCATATATTTT. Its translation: CASSLHRHTIYF.

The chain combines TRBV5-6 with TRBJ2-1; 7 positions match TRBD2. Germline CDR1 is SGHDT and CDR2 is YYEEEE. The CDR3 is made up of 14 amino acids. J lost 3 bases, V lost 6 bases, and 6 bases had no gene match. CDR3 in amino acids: CASNSGRIYNEQFF. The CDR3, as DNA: TGTGCCAGCAATAGCGGGCGAATCTACAATGAGCAGTTCTTC.

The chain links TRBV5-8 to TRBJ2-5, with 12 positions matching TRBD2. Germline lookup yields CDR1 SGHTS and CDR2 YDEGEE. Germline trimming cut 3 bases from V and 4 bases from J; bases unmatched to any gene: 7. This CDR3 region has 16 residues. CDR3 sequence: CASSSSGGAGGETQYF. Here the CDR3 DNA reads TGTGCCAGCAGCTCTAGCGGGGGGGCCGGTGGAGAGACCCAGTACTTC.

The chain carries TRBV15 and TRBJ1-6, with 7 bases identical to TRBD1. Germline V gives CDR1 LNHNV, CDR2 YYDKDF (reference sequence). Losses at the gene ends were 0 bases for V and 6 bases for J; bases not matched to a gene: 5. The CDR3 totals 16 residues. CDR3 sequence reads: CATSRDATGINSPLHF. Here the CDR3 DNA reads TGTGCCACCAGCAGAGATGCGACAGGGATTAATTCACCCCTCCACTTT.

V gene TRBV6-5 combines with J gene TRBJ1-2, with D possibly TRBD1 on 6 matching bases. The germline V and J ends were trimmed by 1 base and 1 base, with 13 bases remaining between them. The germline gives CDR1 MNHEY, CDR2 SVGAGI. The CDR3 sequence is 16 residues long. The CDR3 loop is CASSYFTGPHNYGYTF. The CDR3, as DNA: TGTGCCAGCAGTTACTTTACAGGGCCGCATAACTATGGCTACACCTTC.

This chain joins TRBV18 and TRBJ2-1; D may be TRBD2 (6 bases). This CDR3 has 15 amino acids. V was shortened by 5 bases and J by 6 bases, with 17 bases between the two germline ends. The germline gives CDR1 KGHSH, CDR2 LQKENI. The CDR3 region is CASSSDGGWGNEQFF. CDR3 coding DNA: TGTGCCAGCTCATCCGACGGGGGTTGGGGCAATGAGCAGTTCTTC.

CDR3: CASSLVAGAYEQYF. CDR3 nucleotide sequence: TGCGCCAGCAGCTTGGTGGCAGGTGCCTACGAGCAGTACTTC. J is TRBJ2-7 and V is TRBV5-1; D not certain. CDR3 length: 14 residues. In germline, CDR1 is SGHRS, CDR2 YFSETQ. V was pared by 0 bases and J by 2 bases, with 9 bases between.

In nucleotides, the CDR3 is TGTGCCAGCAGCTCAGGGGGCAATCAGCCCCAGCATTTT. This gives the protein CASSSGGNQPQHF. The rearrangement links TRBV9 to TRBJ1-5, with a tentative D call TRBD1 (6 bases). Germline-derived CDR1 and CDR2 are SGDLS and YYNGEE. The V gene lost 4 bases and the J gene lost 2 bases, with 7 bases spanning the gap. The CDR3 totals 13 residues.

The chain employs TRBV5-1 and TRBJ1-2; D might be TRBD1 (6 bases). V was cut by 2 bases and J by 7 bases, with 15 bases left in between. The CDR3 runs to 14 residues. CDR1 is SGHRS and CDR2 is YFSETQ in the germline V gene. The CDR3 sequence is CASSFGTGTIGYTF. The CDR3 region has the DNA TGCGCCAGCAGCTTTGGAACAGGGACGATTGGCTACACCTTC.